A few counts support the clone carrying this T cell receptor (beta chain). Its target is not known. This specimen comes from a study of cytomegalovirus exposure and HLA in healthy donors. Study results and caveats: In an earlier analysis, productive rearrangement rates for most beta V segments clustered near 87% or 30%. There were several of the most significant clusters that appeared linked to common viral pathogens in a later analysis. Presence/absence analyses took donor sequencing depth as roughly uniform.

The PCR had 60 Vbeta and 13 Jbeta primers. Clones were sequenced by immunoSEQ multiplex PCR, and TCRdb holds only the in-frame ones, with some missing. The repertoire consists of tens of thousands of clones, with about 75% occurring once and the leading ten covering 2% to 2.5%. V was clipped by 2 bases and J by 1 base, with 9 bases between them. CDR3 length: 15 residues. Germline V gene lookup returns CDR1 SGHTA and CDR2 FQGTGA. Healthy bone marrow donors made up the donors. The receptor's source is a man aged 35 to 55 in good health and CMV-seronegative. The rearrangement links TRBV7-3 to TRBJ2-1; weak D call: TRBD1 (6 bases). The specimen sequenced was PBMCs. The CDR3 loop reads CASSLVGGSYNEQFF. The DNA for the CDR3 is TGTGCCAGCAGCTTAGTAGGGGGATCCTACAATGAGCAGTTCTTC.